This section outlines one T cell receptor (beta chain) sequence together with its context. This clone has more than one count but fewer than ten. Its cognate antigen has yet to be identified. No base qualities exist here, and no much larger clone lies one base off it. These data belong to a study of blood T cell repertoires in COVID-19 (TCRdb year 2020). About the study as a whole: Samples from collaborators originated in the United States, Italy and Spain and spanned both the acute and convalescent phases of COVID-19. Where available, HLA class I and class II types were taken from metadata supplied by the sample provider and were not determined by assay-based typing. The sample metadata nearly always contained a de-identified subject ID, COVID-19 status, age in years and sex. A freely available public database, intended as a resource for researchers studying the immune response to SARS-CoV-2, is where the repertoires were released. Subjects who had been exposed to COVID-19, were actively infected with it, or had recovered from it provided the deeply sampled blood TCRbeta repertoires that made up the dataset. The samples were drawn from two sources: the first 160 participants of the ongoing ImmuneRACE study, and 1,254 subjects contributed by 6 global collaborators. The material from the prospective study consisted of cDNA or gDNA derived from T cells, B-cell-depleted T cells, or PBMCs.

The collaborating institutions used their own protocols to collect whole blood in K2EDTA tubes. For TCRbeta analysis, collaborator samples were shipped as frozen whole blood, as isolated PBMCs, or as DNA extracted from either sample type. The junction shows trimming of 0 bases on V and 3 bases on J, and the gene matches do not reach 3 bases of it. Taken from cysteine to phenylalanine, the CDR3 has 16 residues. Here the CDR3 DNA is all that survives: 48 bases in frame from base 1. The germline V gene encodes CDR1 LGHNA and CDR2 YNFKEQ. General study outcomes and caveats: Clinical and demographic metadata were provided uncurated, with the amount varying by source and participant.

The immunoSEQ Assay, a bias-controlled multiplex PCR, was used to amplify TCRbeta CDR3 regions from genomic DNA. Concerning the study's data processing: Within the assay, amplification of reference gene primers was used to estimate how many nucleated cells each sample contained. Sequence reads were collapsed and filtered to measure the absolute abundance of every unique TCRbeta CDR3 rearrangement. For each sample, productive Simpson clonality was calculated as the square root of Simpson's diversity index over productive rearrangements. In TCRdb, the immuneACCESS table is reduced to in-frame sequences with V and J assigned. These tables do not hold every clone; where another copy was compared, an unresolved V gene accounts for under half, and the others remain unexplained. D and trimming were read from the DNA, whereas the V and J calls and clone size are those reported in that table. In this sample the table shows 90,000 to 100,000 clones, 84% of which occur a single time. More than 20% of the sample belongs to the ten largest clones.

This chain joins TRBV4-2 to TRBJ2-2; 8 central nucleotides agree with TRBD1. Input material: peripheral blood. This TCR was sampled from a man in his sixties with acute or convalescent COVID-19. The CDR3 protein sequence reads: CASSQDPRGHTGELFF. DNA sequence: TGTGCCAGCAGCCAAGATCCCAGGGGGCACACCGGGGAGCTGTTTTTT.